The T cell receptor (beta chain) under discussion was sequenced for a study of T-cell memory formation after mild COVID-19. Background on the study: TCR clusters were mostly donor specific.

The table lists this clonotype with many counts. What it binds is not known. Sample barcodes and UMIs were carried by the TCR alpha and TCR beta cDNA libraries that 5'RACE generated with constant-segment primers. Each CDR3 protein is one row after TCRdb ran MiXCR on the 5' RACE reads. The table lists 280,000 or so distinct CDR3 sequences, more than 15% of them singletons. Trimming removed 6 bases at V and 4 bases at J, with 10 bases between. The CDR3 length is 13 residues. The germline gives CDR1 SGHVS, CDR2 FQNEAQ. Study outcomes and limitations: Among contracting clones, CD4+ were mainly CM/EM and CD8+ enriched in EMRA. Later expanders leaned CD4+, whereas clones that contracted between day 15 and 85 were balanced CD4/CD8.

Sequencing was done on a sample of PBMCs or a T cell subset sorted from them (not recorded which). The J gene is TRBJ2-1, the V gene TRBV7-8, with D possibly TRBD2 on 6 matching bases. The receptor was derived from a man aged 18 to 29 who had mild COVID-19 (a few samples of this study predate the infection). Cell type and time point are not known. CDR3 region: CASRGTGYNEQFF. The CDR3 nucleotides are TGTGCCAGCAGGGGGACTGGATACAATGAGCAGTTCTTC.